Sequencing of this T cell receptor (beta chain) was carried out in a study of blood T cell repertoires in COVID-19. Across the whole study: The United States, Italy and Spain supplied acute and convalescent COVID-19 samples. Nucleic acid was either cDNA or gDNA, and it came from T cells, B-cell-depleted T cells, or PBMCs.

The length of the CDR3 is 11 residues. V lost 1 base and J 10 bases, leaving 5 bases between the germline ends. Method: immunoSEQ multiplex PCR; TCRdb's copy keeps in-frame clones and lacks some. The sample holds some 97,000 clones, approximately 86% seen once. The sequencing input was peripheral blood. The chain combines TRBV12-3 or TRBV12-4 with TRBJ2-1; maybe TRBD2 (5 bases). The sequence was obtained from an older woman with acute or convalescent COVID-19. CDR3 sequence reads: CASSLGGEQFF. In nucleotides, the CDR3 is TGTGCCAGCAGTTTAGGAGGGGAGCAGTTCTTC.